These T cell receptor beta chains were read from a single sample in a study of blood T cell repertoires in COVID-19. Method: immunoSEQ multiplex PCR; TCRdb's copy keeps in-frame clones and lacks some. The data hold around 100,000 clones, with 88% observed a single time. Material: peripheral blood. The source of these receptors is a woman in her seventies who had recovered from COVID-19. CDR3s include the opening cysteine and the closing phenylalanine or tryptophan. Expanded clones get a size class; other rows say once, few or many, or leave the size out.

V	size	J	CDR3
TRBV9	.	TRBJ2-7	CASSVKGQSYEQYF
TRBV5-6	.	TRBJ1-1	CASSLELGQESAGNTEAFF
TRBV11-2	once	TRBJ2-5	CASRGGGSRETQYF
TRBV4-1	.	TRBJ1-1	CASSQEGGVLYTEAFF
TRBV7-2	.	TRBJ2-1	CASSRQGNEQFF
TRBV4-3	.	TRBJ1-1	CASSQDRGTEAFF
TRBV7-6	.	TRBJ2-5	CASSLERWQETQYF
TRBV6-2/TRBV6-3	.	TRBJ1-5	CASSYVQGKGSNQPQHF
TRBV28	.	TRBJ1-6	CASSLEQANSPLHF
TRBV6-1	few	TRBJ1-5	CASSEGQGLGNQPQHF
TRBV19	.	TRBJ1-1	CASSIRRDTEAFF
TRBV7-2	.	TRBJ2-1	CASSSIEGGGQFF
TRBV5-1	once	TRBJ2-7	CASSSGTSGRAYF
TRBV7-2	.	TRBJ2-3	CASSARAGVDTQYF
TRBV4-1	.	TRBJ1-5	CASSQVPPRGRGQPQHF
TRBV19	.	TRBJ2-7	CASSIRGQRNEQYF
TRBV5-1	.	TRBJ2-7	CASSLAGGLYEQYF
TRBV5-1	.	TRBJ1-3	CASSPAGISSGNTIYF
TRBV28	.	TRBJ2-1	CASSSPGLGIYNEQFF
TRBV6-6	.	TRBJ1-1	CASSGGLENTEAFF
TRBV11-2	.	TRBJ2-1	CASSLGSPTGEQFF
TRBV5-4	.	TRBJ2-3	CASSLGGSSDTQYF
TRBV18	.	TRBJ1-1	CASSVDSQNTEAFF
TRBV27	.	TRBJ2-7	CASTLRWGRAGAYEQYF
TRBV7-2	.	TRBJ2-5	CASTPAGGLETQYF
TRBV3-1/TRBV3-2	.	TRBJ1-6	CASSPRGYNSPLHF
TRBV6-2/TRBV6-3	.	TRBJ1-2	CASSRGRGGNYGYTF
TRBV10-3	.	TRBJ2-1	CAIKTGGATYNEQFF
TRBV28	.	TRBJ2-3	CASSAPRGGKDTQYF
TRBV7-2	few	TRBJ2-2	CASNLGEFGELFF
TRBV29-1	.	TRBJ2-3	CSVTSGTDTQYF
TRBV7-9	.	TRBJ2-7	CASSPIPGNYEQYF
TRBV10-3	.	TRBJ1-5	CAISGGQSNQPQHF
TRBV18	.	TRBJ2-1	CASSLRQGGNEQFF
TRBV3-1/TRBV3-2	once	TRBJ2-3	CASSQVLSGHGYTDTQYF
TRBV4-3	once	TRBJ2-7	CASSQGLPSGNTYEQYF
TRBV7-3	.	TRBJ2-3	CASSSPGDRGGADTQYF
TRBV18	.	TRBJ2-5	CASSRQGGQETQYF
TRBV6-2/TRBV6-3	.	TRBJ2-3	CASSYPTDTQYF
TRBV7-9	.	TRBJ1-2	CASSWEAGGYTF
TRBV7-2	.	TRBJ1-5	CASSLGGGNSQPQHF
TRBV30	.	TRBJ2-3	CAWSVGGSSDTQYF
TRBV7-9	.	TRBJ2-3	CASSRGGLTYPPDTQYF
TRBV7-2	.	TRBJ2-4	CASSWGQGKNIQYF
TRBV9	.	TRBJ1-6	CASSVTDLRSPLHF
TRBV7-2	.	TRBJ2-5	CASSPWTSGGQETQYF
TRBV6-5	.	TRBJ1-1	CASKGGGRMNTEAFF
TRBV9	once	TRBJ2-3	CASSVTVQNTDTQYF
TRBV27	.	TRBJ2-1	CASSQGWGRVRDEQFF
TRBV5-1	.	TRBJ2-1	CASSLPGYEQFF
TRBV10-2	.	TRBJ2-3	CASSELVKGAGTQYF
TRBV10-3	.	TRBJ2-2	CAIRVAEGTGELFF
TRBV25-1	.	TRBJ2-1	CASSSTSRSNEQFF
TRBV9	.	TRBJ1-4	CASSPRDRGATNEKLFF
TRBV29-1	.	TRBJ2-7	CSAESGREDEQYF
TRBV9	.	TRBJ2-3	CASSVLLAGALDTQYF
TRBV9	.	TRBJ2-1	CASSPQISGYSYNEQFF